These 9 T cell receptor beta chains share one sample of origin, sequenced in a study of post-analysis software for immune sequencing data. The study's findings and limits: Roughly five TRBV segments were significantly more frequent in patients than in controls. TRBV5-6, TRBV5-1 and TRBV20-1 were among these segments.

Tagging with unique molecular identifiers was a feature of the TCR beta cDNA libraries. MiXCR was run by TCRdb on the PCR reads, yielding one entry per CDR3 protein. The sample gives about 180,000 distinct CDR3 sequences, approximately 28% of which show up once; about 1.6% is in the top ten. For these TCRs, the target antigens are not known. The specimen was blood. The receptors were gathered from a girl under 18 with multiple sclerosis.

Only a few counts were recorded for this clonotype. V gene TRBV28 combines with J gene TRBJ1-2, with TRBD1 matching 7 bases. The V segment lost 5 bases and the J segment 1 base; nucleotides outside the gene matches: 7. The germline CDR1 and CDR2 sequences are MDHEN and SYDVKM. The CDR3 covers 15 residues. The CDR3 loop reads CASSRDRAFNYGYTF. As DNA, the CDR3 is TGTGCCAGCAGTCGAGACAGGGCCTTTAACTATGGCTACACCTTC.

This clonotype was seen many times. The chain combines TRBV7-2 with TRBJ2-5, with TRBD2 matching over 7 bases. V was pared by 3 bases and J by 5 bases, with 6 bases of the junction left unmatched. The CDR3 is made up of 14 amino acids. Looked up from germline, CDR1 is SGHTA and CDR2 is FQGNSA. CDR3 nucleotides: TGTGCCAGCAGCTTGTCTTACGGGGGGGAGACCCAGTACTTC. It translates to CASSLSYGGETQYF.

This clonotype was seen many times. The rearrangement uses TRBV5-1 and TRBJ2-1; possibly TRBD2 for D (5 bases). V was clipped by 7 bases and J by 0 bases, with 14 bases between them. CDR3 size: 15 residues. Germline V gives CDR1 SGHRS, CDR2 YFSETQ. As DNA, the CDR3 is TGCGCCAGCCGGTCCAGCGGCAACTCCTACAATGAGCAGTTCTTC. This translates into CASRSSGNSYNEQFF.

The chain carries TRBV7-2 and TRBJ2-3, with TRBD2 identical over 8 bases. This CDR3 is built from 15 residues. Germline lookup yields CDR1 SGHTA and CDR2 FQGNSA. Losses at the gene ends were 2 bases for V and 3 bases for J; bases not matched to a gene: 4. This CDR3 is CASSLRGTRTDTQYF. The CDR3 bases are TGTGCCAGCAGCTTAAGAGGGACTAGAACAGATACGCAGTATTTT.

This clonotype was observed many times. DNA for the CDR3: TGTGCCAGCAGCTTAGCTATAGGGACCATCTACGAGCAGTACTTC. Its protein is CASSLAIGTIYEQYF. The V gene is TRBV7-2, the J gene TRBJ2-7, with D tentatively TRBD1 or TRBD2 (5 bases each). The CDR3 is made up of 15 amino acids. Trimming shortened V by 0 bases and J by 3 bases, and 12 bases separated the two germline ends. From germline, CDR1 is SGHTA and CDR2 FQGNSA.

This clonotype appeared many times. This sequence joins TRBV12-3 or TRBV12-4 and TRBJ2-7, with TRBD2 matching 8 bases. V shed 4 bases, J shed 6 bases, and the junction held 11 bases outside the gene matches. The CDR3 is 15 amino acids. The CDR3: CASSSLRDLAGEQYF. The CDR3, as DNA: TGTGCCAGCAGTTCTCTAAGGGACCTAGCGGGCGAGCAGTACTTC.

This chain links TRBV15 with TRBJ1-1; D not certain. V lost 6 bases and J lost 1, with 12 bases in between. The CDR3 length is 14 residues. Germline loops: CDR1 LNHNV, CDR2 YYDKDF (reference sequence). CDR3 region: CATRIGFSNTEAFF. CDR3 nucleotide sequence: TGTGCCACCAGAATAGGATTTTCGAACACTGAAGCTTTCTTT.

Worth noting for this clonotype: Given a much more abundant clone one base away, this may be a read error. This chain uses TRBV7-9 with TRBJ2-3; D remains unclear. Trimming cost V 8 bases and J 3 bases, with 6 bases left between them. Germline CDR1 is SEHNR and CDR2 is FQNEAQ (reference sequence). This CDR3 contains 11 residues. CDR3 sequence (DNA): TGTGCCAGCGGCGAAACAGATACGCAGTATTTT. It translates to CASGETDTQYF.

J is TRBJ2-2 and V is TRBV20-1, with D maybe TRBD2 (6 bases). This CDR3 region has 16 residues. Trimming left V 1 base short and J 3 bases short, with 15 bases between. Germline lookup yields CDR1 DFQATT and CDR2 SNEGSKA (reference sequence). The CDR3 nucleotides are TGCAGTGCTAGAGTCCCATCGGGACTTCACACCGGGGAGCTGTTTTTT. The encoded protein is CSARVPSGLHTGELFF.